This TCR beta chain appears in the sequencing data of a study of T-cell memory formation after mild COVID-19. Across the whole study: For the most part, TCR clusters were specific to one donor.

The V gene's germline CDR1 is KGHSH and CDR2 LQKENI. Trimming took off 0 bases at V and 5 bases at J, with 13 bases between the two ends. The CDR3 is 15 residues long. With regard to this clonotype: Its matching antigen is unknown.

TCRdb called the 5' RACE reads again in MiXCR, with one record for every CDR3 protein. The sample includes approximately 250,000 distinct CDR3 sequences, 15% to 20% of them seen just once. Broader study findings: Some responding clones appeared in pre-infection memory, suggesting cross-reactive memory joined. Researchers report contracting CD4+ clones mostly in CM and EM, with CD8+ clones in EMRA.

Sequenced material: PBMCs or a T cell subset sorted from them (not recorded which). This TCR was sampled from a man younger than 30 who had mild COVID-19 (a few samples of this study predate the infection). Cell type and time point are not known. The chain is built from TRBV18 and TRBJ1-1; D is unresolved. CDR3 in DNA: TGTGCCAGCTCACCACCGGGAGGGCTAGGGACTGAAGCTTTCTTT. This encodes CASSPPGGLGTEAFF. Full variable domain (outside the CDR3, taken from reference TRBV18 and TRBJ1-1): NAGVMQNPRHLVRRRGQEARLRCSPMKGHSHVYWYRQLPEEGLKFMVYLQKENIIDESGMPKERFSAEFPKEGPSILRIQQVVRGDSAAYFCASSPPGGLGTEAFFGQGTRLTVV.